The rows below give T cell receptor beta chains drawn from one sample of a study of metastatic and nonmetastatic thyroid tumors. TCRdb re-processed the PCR reads through MiXCR. The table includes roughly 6,900 clones, 25% to 30% detected once. Material for sequencing was adjacent normal tissue. All receptors derive from a male donor with papillary thyroid cancer or a benign thyroid nodule (not recorded which). Some clones in this sample may be carry-over from other donors' samples. The CDR3 runs from the conserved cysteine through the conserved F or W. A D gene is named only where the DNA matches it firmly. Clone size is given for some rows only: seen once, a few or many times, or a class if the clone is expanded.

j_call,d_call,v_call,clone_size,cdr3_nt,cdr3_aa
TRBJ1-1,.,TRBV2,.,TGTGCCAGCAGACCTGACAGCGAAGCTTTCTTT,CASRPDSEAFF
TRBJ2-3,.,TRBV11-2,.,TGTGCCAGCAGTTACTCGGGGGCTTTAGATACGCAGTATTTT,CASSYSGALDTQYF
TRBJ2-7,TRBD1,TRBV20-1,.,TGCAGTGCTAGCGGGGACAGGGGGCCCTACGAGCAGTACTTC,CSASGDRGPYEQYF
TRBJ2-1,TRBD2,TRBV6-2/TRBV6-3,few,TGTGCCAGCAGGCCGTCCGGACTAGCGGGAGCCAATGAGCAGTTCTTC,CASRPSGLAGANEQFF
TRBJ2-7,.,TRBV27,.,TGTGCCAGCAGCCCCTTGGGGTACTCCTACGAGCAGTACTTC,CASSPLGYSYEQYF
TRBJ1-6,.,TRBV6-1,.,TGTGCCAGCAGTGAGGTAGCCCGGGACGGATATTCACCCCTCCACTTT,CASSEVARDGYSPLHF
TRBJ2-2,TRBD2,TRBV12-3/TRBV12-4,.,TGTGCCAGCAGTTCTAGCGGGGGGGCCTGGGAGCTGTTTTTT,CASSSSGGAWELFF
TRBJ1-5,.,TRBV20-1,few,TGCAGTGCCCGACGCACGGGTAAAGGGCCCAATCAGCCCCAGCATTTT,CSARRTGKGPNQPQHF
TRBJ1-2,.,TRBV19,.,TGTGCCAGTAGCGCCTATGGCTACACCTTC,CASSAYGYTF
TRBJ1-4,.,TRBV5-4,once,TGTGCCAGCAGGAAGGGGTTCCAGGATGAAAAACTGTTTTTT,CASRKGFQDEKLFF
TRBJ1-2,.,TRBV3-1,.,TGTGCCAGCAGCCGAGACAGTCATGGCTACACCTTC,CASSRDSHGYTF
TRBJ2-2,TRBD1,TRBV5-1,.,TGCGCCAGCAGCGCCGGACAGGGACGGAACACCGGGGAGCTGTTTTTT,CASSAGQGRNTGELFF
TRBJ2-7,TRBD2,TRBV3-1,few,TGTGCCAGCAGCCAAAGGGCTAGCGGGAGCTACGAGCAGTACTTC,CASSQRASGSYEQYF
TRBJ1-2,.,TRBV5-1,medium-sized,TGCGCCAGCAGCACCGGACAAGGCTCTTATGGCTACACCTTC,CASSTGQGSYGYTF
TRBJ1-6,.,TRBV6-1,few,TGTGCCAGCTCCCTGTTAGGCTCCTATAATTCACCCCTCCACTTT,CASSLLGSYNSPLHF
TRBJ1-1,.,TRBV12-5,medium-sized,TGTGCTAGTGCCACTCAGGGTGGGGCTGAAGCTTTCTTT,CASATQGGAEAFF
TRBJ1-6,.,TRBV30,.,TGTGCCTGCGTCAGTGGCTCCTATAATTCACCCCTCCACTTT,CACVSGSYNSPLHF
TRBJ1-2,TRBD1,TRBV2,.,TGTGCCAGCCATGGTGGCGGACAGGGGCGCTATGGCTACACCTTC,CASHGGGQGRYGYTF
TRBJ2-7,.,TRBV6-1,.,TGTGCCAGCAGTGAACAACAGCCCTACGAGCAGTACTTC,CASSEQQPYEQYF
TRBJ2-7,.,TRBV5-1,.,TGCGCCAGCAGCTTGGAAGGGTTCGGGACCTACGAGCAGTACTTC,CASSLEGFGTYEQYF
TRBJ2-7,TRBD1,TRBV11-2,medium-sized,TGTGCCAGCAGCTGGGACAGATCCTACGAGCAGTACTTC,CASSWDRSYEQYF
TRBJ1-3,.,TRBV28,.,TGTGCCAGCAGTACGGGGGTGCCCTCTGGAAACACCATATATTTT,CASSTGVPSGNTIYF
TRBJ2-5,.,TRBV20-1,many,TGCAGTGCTAGTACGACCGGGAAAGGGCCGGAGACCCAGTACTTC,CSASTTGKGPETQYF
TRBJ2-7,.,TRBV6-2/TRBV6-3,few,TGTGCCAGCAGTTACAATATAGACCTAACCTACGAGCAGTACTTC,CASSYNIDLTYEQYF
TRBJ1-1,TRBD1,TRBV3-1,.,TGTACCAGCAGCCTGGGACAGGGGGTTCAGCAAGCTTTCTTT,CTSSLGQGVQQAFF
TRBJ1-2,TRBD1,TRBV28,medium-sized,TGTGCCAGCTCCCGCCGGGGACAGAACTATGGCTACACCTTC,CASSRRGQNYGYTF
TRBJ2-7,.,TRBV19,few,TGTGCCAGTAGTAATTTGCTCAGCCGCAGGCAGTACTTC,CASSNLLSRRQYF
TRBJ1-2,TRBD1,TRBV28,few,TGTGCCAGCAGTGGACAGGGACCAGCGTTGGGCTACACCTTC,CASSGQGPALGYTF
TRBJ2-1,TRBD1,TRBV28,medium-sized,TGTGCCAGCAGTCTAGGGACAGCCGGTGAGCAGTTCTTC,CASSLGTAGEQFF
TRBJ2-1,TRBD2,TRBV7-2,medium-sized,TGTGCCAGCAGCTTAGGCAGTAGCGGGAGGGCCGAGCAGTTCTTC,CASSLGSSGRAEQFF
TRBJ2-3,.,TRBV19,.,TGTGCCAGTAAAGGGCGGGGGCGTACAGATACGCAGTATTTT,CASKGRGRTDTQYF
TRBJ2-3,.,TRBV20-1,few,TGCAGTGGGGCCCACGGCCAGACAGATACGCAGTATTTT,CSGAHGQTDTQYF
TRBJ2-3,TRBD2,TRBV11-3,medium-sized,TGTGCCAGCAGCTTGACTAGCGGGGAAGATACGCAGTATTTT,CASSLTSGEDTQYF
TRBJ2-7,.,TRBV5-6,.,TGTGCCAGCAGCTTGGGACTGTTTCTAGTTTACGAGCAGTACTTC,CASSLGLFLVYEQYF
TRBJ1-1,.,TRBV28,.,TGTGCCAGCAGTTTAAGACAGACTGAAGCTTTCTTT,CASSLRQTEAFF
TRBJ2-5,.,TRBV6-6,.,TGTGCCAGCAGTTACTTGGGTAGCGAGACCCAGTACTTC,CASSYLGSETQYF
TRBJ2-3,.,TRBV6-2/TRBV6-3,few,TGTGCCAACAGGACCACAGATACGCAGTACTTT,CANRTTDTQYF
TRBJ1-3,TRBD1,TRBV2,few,TGTGCCAGCAGTAGGACAGGGGATGGAAACACCATATATTTT,CASSRTGDGNTIYF
TRBJ2-1,TRBD2,TRBV2,.,TGTGCCAGCAGTTGGACTAGCTCCTACAATGAGCAGTTCTTC,CASSWTSSYNEQFF
TRBJ2-7,TRBD1,TRBV6-1,few,TGTGCCAGCAGTGACGGGACAGGGTTTTCCTACGAGCAGTACTTC,CASSDGTGFSYEQYF
TRBJ1-5,.,TRBV20-1,once,TGCAGCGCCCCCCTTATGGCCGACTTTTCATGGCCCCAGCATTTT,CSAPLMADFSWPQHF
TRBJ2-7,TRBD1,TRBV20-1,few,TGCAGTGCTAGGGGTGGGACAGGGCATACCAACGAGCAGTACTTC,CSARGGTGHTNEQYF
TRBJ2-7,.,TRBV2,.,TGTGCCAGCAGTGTCCCACCAAAGACCCACGAGCAGTACTTC,CASSVPPKTHEQYF
TRBJ2-7,.,TRBV6-1,.,TGTGCCAGCAGGTCAGAACATACCACCACTTACTACGAGCAGTACTTC,CASRSEHTTTYYEQYF
TRBJ1-1,.,TRBV6-2/TRBV6-3,many,TGTGCCAGCAGTTATGCAGGCAAAGCTTTCTTT,CASSYAGKAFF
TRBJ2-7,TRBD2,TRBV6-1,few,TGTGCCAGCAGTTCCGGGACTAGCGGGCGGGAGCAGTACTTC,CASSSGTSGREQYF
TRBJ2-1,TRBD1,TRBV10-2,.,TGCGCCAGCAGTGAGTCGGGACAGAGTACCTACAATGAGCAGTTCTTC,CASSESGQSTYNEQFF
TRBJ2-7,TRBD1,TRBV20-1,few,TGCAGTGCTAGACAAGGGACAGGGGTTAACGAGCAGTACTTC,CSARQGTGVNEQYF
TRBJ1-5,TRBD1,TRBV30,.,TGTGCCTGGAGTGTATTAAGGGGGCATCAGCCCCAGCATTTT,CAWSVLRGHQPQHF
TRBJ2-7,TRBD1,TRBV7-9,medium-sized,TGTGCCAGCAGTTTGACAGGGATGAACGAGCAGTACTTC,CASSLTGMNEQYF
TRBJ2-1,.,TRBV27,.,TGTGCCAGCAGTTTGATAGATTCTAAGCAGTTCTTC,CASSLIDSKQFF
TRBJ2-1,.,TRBV5-1,medium-sized,TGCGCCAGCAGCTTGGAGGGACAAACAACCTACAATGAGCAGTTCTTC,CASSLEGQTTYNEQFF
TRBJ2-2,.,TRBV6-5,.,TGTGCCAGCAGTTACGTCGACAGCCGGAAAACCCGGGAGCTGTTTTTT,CASSYVDSRKTRELFF
TRBJ2-7,.,TRBV11-2,medium-sized,TGTGCCAGCAGCTTAGACGATATGGGGCAGGGGTACGAGCAGTACTTC,CASSLDDMGQGYEQYF
TRBJ1-1,.,TRBV28,.,TGTGCCAGCAGTTTGAGAGGGGCCACTGAAGCTTTCTTT,CASSLRGATEAFF